These 24 T cell receptor beta chains were all obtained from the same sample, sequenced in a study of cytomegalovirus exposure and HLA in healthy donors. The PCR made use of 60 Vbeta and 13 Jbeta primers. Sequencing used immunoSEQ multiplex PCR; TCRdb keeps in-frame clones, though not all of them. In the table there are some 140,000 clones, about 80% of which are singletons. The sample was PBMCs. All receptors derive from a male donor in good health and CMV-seropositive.

The chain combines TRBV6-1 with TRBJ1-4, with 8 bases that match TRBD1. Trimming cost V 3 bases and J 3 bases; bases outside gene matches: 3. The CDR3 has 15 residues. Germline V gives CDR1 MNHNS, CDR2 SASEGT. The CDR3 DNA follows: TGTGCCAGCAGTGACCAGGGGGCGGCTAATGAAAAACTGTTTTTT. It codes for CASSDQGAANEKLFF.

In DNA, the CDR3 is TGCAGCGTTGAAGCTTGGGGACAGGGCACAGATACGCAGTATTTT. Amino acids: CSVEAWGQGTDTQYF. V usage is TRBV29-1 and J usage is TRBJ2-3; TRBD1 aligns across 8 bases. Germline V gene sequence: CDR1 SQVTM, CDR2 ANQGSEA. Trimming at V came to 1 base and at J to 1 base, leaving 4 bases not matched to a gene. This CDR3 spans 15 amino acids.

The chain carries TRBV18 and TRBJ2-7; D may be TRBD1 (5 bases). CDR3 size: 13 residues. CDR1 and CDR2 (germline): KGHSH, LQKENI. V was cut by 8 bases and J by 11 bases, with 22 bases left in between. DNA of the CDR3: TGTGCCAGCACCCTGGCGCAGGGTGACGGAGAGTACTTC. Translation gives CASTLAQGDGEYF.

The chain recombines TRBV5-1 with TRBJ1-2; D call uncertain. The ends were cut back, 0 bases at V and 10 bases at J, with 7 bases in the middle. The CDR3 runs 11 residues. Germline V gene lookup returns CDR1 SGHRS and CDR2 YFSETQ. This CDR3 reads CASSLGIDYTF. The CDR3 nucleotides are TGCGCCAGCAGCTTGGGAATAGACTACACCTTC.

Regarding this clone: The junction and the germline gene differ at one end; a read error may be behind it. This chain links TRBV7-9 with TRBJ2-3; D call uncertain. Germline lookup yields CDR1 SEHNR and CDR2 FQNEAQ (reference sequence). This CDR3 spans 12 amino acids. The CDR3 DNA follows: TGTTCCAGCAGCTTAGCCTCAGATACGCAGTATTTT. As protein: CSSSLASDTQYF. Complete variable domain (other parts from reference TRBV7-9 and TRBJ2-3): DTGVSQNPRHKITKRGQNVTFRCDPISEHNRLYWYRQTLGQGPEFLTYFQNEAQLEKSRLLSDRFSAERPKGSFSTLEIQRTEQGDSAMYLCSSSLASDTQYFGPGTRLTVL.

This clone was detected once. The chain has TRBV2 and TRBJ1-6; TRBD1 agrees at 8 bases. The CDR3 loop spans 15 amino acids. Germline V gene sequence: CDR1 SNHLY, CDR2 FYNNEI. Trimming took 6 bases from V and 6 from J; bases not matched to a gene: 7. The CDR3 DNA reads as TGTGCCAGCAGCGCGGACAGGGAGACTAATTCACCCCTCCACTTT. Amino acid sequence: CASSADRETNSPLHF.

This sequence joins TRBV5-4 and TRBJ2-7, with a tentative D call TRBD1 (6 bases). V lost 0 bases and J 7 bases, leaving 11 bases between the germline ends. The CDR3 sequence is 13 residues long. Germline CDR1 is SGHNT and CDR2 is YYREEE (reference sequence). The CDR3 here is CASSLGRGGEQYF. The CDR3 bases are TGTGCCAGCAGCTTGGGCAGGGGTGGAGAGCAGTACTTC.

This clone has just a few counts. This specimen includes other DNA sequences encoding the same CDR3. This chain links TRBV19 with TRBJ1-2; no definite D call. Trimming took 2 bases from V and 2 from J, leaving 6 bases between them. Germline CDR1 LNHDA, CDR2 SQIVND (reference sequence). This CDR3 is built from 13 residues. CDR3 in amino acids: CASSITGNYGYTF. CDR3 DNA: TGTGCCAGTAGTATAACGGGGAACTATGGCTACACCTTC.

The genes are TRBV11-3 and TRBJ2-1, with 9 bases identical to TRBD2. Germline V CDR1 and CDR2: SGHNT, YENEEA. Trimming cost V 4 bases and J 7 bases; bases outside gene matches: 14. This CDR3 spans 17 amino acids. In DNA, the CDR3 is TGTGCCAGCAGCTCCTCAAGTAGCGGGGGCCTCGAAAATGAGCAGTTCTTC. It yields the protein CASSSSSSGGLENEQFF.

This sequence joins TRBV6-6 and TRBJ1-1; D is ambiguous. CDR1 and CDR2 from the germline V gene are MNHNY and SVGAGI (reference sequence). Trimming removed 5 bases at V and 10 bases at J, with 8 bases between. There are 10 residues in the CDR3. The CDR3 sequence: CASSTQRAFF. CDR3 coding DNA: TGTGCCAGCAGTACTCAAAGAGCTTTCTTT.

The chain carries TRBV6-5 and TRBJ2-1; TRBD2 matches at 8 bases. The CDR3 totals 16 residues. CDR1 and CDR2 from the germline V gene are MNHEY and SVGAGI. J gave up 9 bases and V 2 bases, and 12 bases lay outside the gene matches. The CDR3, as DNA: TGTGCCAGCAGTTACCCCGGCGGTAGCGGGGCAGGTGAGCAGTTCTTC. It yields the protein CASSYPGGSGAGEQFF.

This sequence joins TRBV6-1 and TRBJ1-1; D call uncertain. From germline, CDR1 is MNHNS and CDR2 SASEGT. The CDR3 has 15 residues. Trimming removed 0 bases from V and 3 bases from J, with 11 bases in between. The CDR3, as DNA: TGTGCCAGCAGTGAAGCCCATAGAACTTACACTGAAGCTTTCTTT. Its protein is CASSEAHRTYTEAFF.

This sequence joins TRBV6-5 and TRBJ1-2; no firm D call. The V end lost 4 bases, the J end lost 4 bases, and 4 bases lay between the germline ends. CDR1 is MNHEY, CDR2 SVGAGI, per germline. This CDR3 comprises 11 residues. Written as DNA, the CDR3 is TGTGCCAGCAGTTCAGGCTATGGCTACACCTTC. It encodes CASSSGYGYTF.

The chain combines TRBV10-3 with TRBJ1-4; D is perhaps TRBD1 (6 bases). Trimming cost V 9 bases and J 3 bases, with 11 bases left between them. The CDR3 is made up of 13 amino acids. Germline V gene data show CDR1 as ENHRY and CDR2 as SYGVKD. In DNA, the CDR3 is TGTGCCATTAAGGGGGTTTCTAATGAAAAACTGTTTTTT. It translates to CAIKGVSNEKLFF.

In DNA form, the CDR3 reads TGTGCCAGCAGTCCCTATAAACAGGGGGGCTACACCTTC. Its protein is CASSPYKQGGYTF. The V gene is TRBV6-5, the J gene TRBJ1-2; TRBD1 matches at 7 bases. This CDR3 spans 13 amino acids. The trim removed 5 bases at V and 8 bases at J, leaving 8 bases unmatched. Germline CDR1 reads MNHEY; CDR2 reads SVGAGI.

The CDR3 bases are TGTGCCAGCAGTCCCGGGACAGAAAGATCCGAGCAGTACTTC. It is translated as CASSPGTERSEQYF. The chain is built from TRBV6-5 and TRBJ2-7, with 7 bases fitting TRBD1. V shed 5 bases, J shed 6 bases, and the junction held 10 bases outside the gene matches. The CDR3 runs 14 residues. Germline CDR1 reads MNHEY; CDR2 reads SVGAGI.

This clone was counted only a few times. The chain couples TRBV5-1 to TRBJ2-7, with 11 bases that match TRBD1. Trimming removed 6 bases from V and 1 base from J; junction bases left unmatched: 6. The CDR3 has 15 amino acids. Germline CDR1 reads SGHRS; CDR2 reads YFSETQ. The CDR3 region is CASNSGTGGSYEQYF. As DNA, the CDR3 is TGCGCCAGCAATTCTGGGACAGGGGGTTCCTACGAGCAGTACTTC.

This clone occurred a few times. The V and J genes are TRBV11-1 and TRBJ2-5; TRBD2 matches at 9 bases. The CDR3 runs 16 residues. J lost 2 bases, V lost 4 bases, and 8 bases had no gene match. Germline CDR1 is SGHAT and CDR2 is FQDESV (reference sequence). CDR3 sequence (DNA): TGTGCCAGCAGCTACAGACTAGCGGCAACTCAAGAGACCCAGTACTTC. This sequence encodes CASSYRLAATQETQYF.

J is TRBJ1-6 and V is TRBV28, with TRBD1 matching over 9 bases. The CDR3 sequence is 15 residues long. The junction had 8 bases not matched to a gene; V was cut back by 4 bases and J by 10 bases. Germline CDR1 and CDR2: MDHEN and SYDVKM. CDR3 residues: CASSSHRTGVSPLHF. In DNA, the CDR3 is TGTGCCAGCAGTTCTCACCGGACAGGGGTCTCACCCCTCCACTTT.

The chain joins TRBV27 to TRBJ2-2; D not resolved. V was trimmed by 6 bases and J by 1 base, leaving 9 bases between them. Looked up from germline, CDR1 is MNHEY and CDR2 is SMNVEV (reference sequence). The CDR3 has 14 amino acids. CDR3: CASSGTKNTGELFF. As DNA, the CDR3 is TGTGCCAGCAGCGGCACTAAGAACACCGGGGAGCTGTTTTTT.

This clone has a handful of counts. The gene calls are TRBV5-1 and TRBJ2-2; 9 positions agree with TRBD1. This CDR3 has 14 residues. With 3 bases clipped from V and 6 bases from J, the junction kept 3 bases outside the gene matches. Germline V lookup: CDR1 SGHRS, CDR2 YFSETQ. CDR3 in amino acids: CASSWGQGPGELFF. DNA of the CDR3: TGCGCCAGCAGCTGGGGACAGGGTCCCGGGGAGCTGTTTTTT.

This clone has just a few counts. The germline gene is not matched at one end of the junction; a read error may be the cause. V usage is TRBV2 and J usage is TRBJ1-2; possibly TRBD1 for D (5 bases). CDR3 length equals 13 residues. Looked up from germline, CDR1 is SNHLY and CDR2 is FYNNEI. CDR3 DNA: TGTGCCAGCAAAATCGACGGGGGTATGGGACTTCGCTTC. Amino acids: CASKIDGGMGLRF. Supplemented by reference TRBV2 and TRBJ1-2, the full variable domain reads EPEVTQTPSHQVTQMGQEVILRCVPISNHLYFYWYRQILGQKVEFLVSFYNNEISEKSEIFDDQFSVERPDGSNFTLKIRSTKLEDSAMYFCASKIDGGMGLRFGSGTRLTVV.

The V call is TRBV4-3, the J call TRBJ2-5; 10 bases line up with TRBD2. Unmatched junction bases numbered 1, after V lost 2 bases and J lost 4 bases. CDR3 length: 14 amino acids. Germline CDR1 reads LGHNA; CDR2 reads YSLEER. The CDR3 coding sequence is TGCGCCAGCAGCCAACGACTAGCGGGAGAGACCCAGTACTTC. The encoded protein is CASSQRLAGETQYF.

For this clone: One end of the junction fails to match germline, which may point to a read error. The rearrangement uses TRBV6-6 and TRBJ1-1; 7 positions agree with TRBD1. CDR3 length equals 16 residues. The V gene's germline CDR1 is MNHNY and CDR2 SVGAGI (reference sequence). The DNA for the CDR3 is TGTGCCTGCAGTCGAGGGGGACAGAAAAAAGGGACTGAAGCTTTCTTT. Protein sequence: CACSRGGQKKGTEAFF.